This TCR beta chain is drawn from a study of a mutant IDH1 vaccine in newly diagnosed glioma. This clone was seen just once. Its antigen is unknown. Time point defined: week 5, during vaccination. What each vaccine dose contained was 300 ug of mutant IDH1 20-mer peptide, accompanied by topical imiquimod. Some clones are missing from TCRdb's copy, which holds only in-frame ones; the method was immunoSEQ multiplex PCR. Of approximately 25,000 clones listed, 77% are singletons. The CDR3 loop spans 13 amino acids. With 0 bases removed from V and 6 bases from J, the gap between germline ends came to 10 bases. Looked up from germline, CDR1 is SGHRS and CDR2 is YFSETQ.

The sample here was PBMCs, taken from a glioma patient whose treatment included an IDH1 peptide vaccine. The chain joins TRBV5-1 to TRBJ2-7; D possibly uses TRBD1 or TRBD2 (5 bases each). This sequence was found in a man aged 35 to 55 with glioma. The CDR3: CASSLGQRVEQYF. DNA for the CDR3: TGCGCCAGCAGCTTGGGACAGAGGGTCGAGCAGTACTTC.